The 29 T cell receptor beta chains listed next were all sequenced from one sample in a study of CD8+CD57+ T cells in acquired aplastic anemia. CD8+CD57+ cell expansion had been shown by flow cytometry in patients chosen for sequencing. The use of genomic DNA as template underpinned the TCR beta VDJ and CDR3 profiling. MiXCR, run by TCRdb on the reads, gives a single entry per CDR3 protein. The sample contains 310,000 or so distinct CDR3 sequences, 50% to 65% of which appear only once. Sample: sorted CD4+, CD8+, or CD8+CD57+ T cells (not recorded which) from PBMCs. These receptors originate from a human donor with aplastic anemia.

Concerning this clonotype itself: This may be a read error, as it is one base from a much larger clone. The chain has TRBV19 and TRBJ1-6; D remains unclear. The germline V and J ends were trimmed by 5 bases and 11 bases, with 13 bases remaining between them. The germline V gene has CDR1 LNHDA and CDR2 SQIVND (reference sequence). The CDR3 has 13 residues. CDR3: CASSLTEGPPLHF. The CDR3, as DNA: TGTGCCAGTAGTCTCACGGAAGGACCACCCCTCCACTTT.

The gene calls are TRBV2 and TRBJ2-5; maybe TRBD1 (5 bases). The V gene's germline CDR1 is SNHLY and CDR2 FYNNEI. There are 15 residues in the CDR3. The V gene lost 1 base and the J gene lost 5 bases, with 14 bases spanning the gap. This chain's CDR3 is CASSEDRSKRETQYF. The CDR3 nucleotides read TGTGCCAGCAGTGAAGACAGGTCGAAAAGGGAGACCCAGTACTTC.

The chain uses TRBV20-1 and TRBJ2-7, with 8 bases fitting TRBD2. The CDR3 spans 15 residues. Trimming removed 0 bases from V and 4 bases from J; junction bases left unmatched: 8. The germline gives CDR1 DFQATT, CDR2 SNEGSKA (reference sequence). The CDR3 DNA reads TGCAGTGCTAGAGACCCGGGGGGGATGGGGTACGAGCAGTACTTC. This sequence encodes CSARDPGGMGYEQYF.

The chain recombines TRBV7-6 with TRBJ2-7, with TRBD1 as a possible D gene (6 bases). CDR1 is SGHVS and CDR2 is FNYEAQ in the germline V gene. This CDR3 has 14 amino acids. Trimming stripped 5 bases from V and 4 bases from J, with 15 bases between. CDR3 amino acids: CASSSPGHQYEQYF. DNA for the CDR3: TGTGCCAGCAGCAGTCCGGGACATCAATACGAGCAGTACTTC.

This chain connects TRBV9 to TRBJ1-2; D is unclear. Germline assignment: CDR1 SGDLS and CDR2 YYNGEE. The length of the CDR3 is 16 residues. The germline V and J ends were trimmed by 0 bases and 0 bases, with 12 bases remaining between them. The CDR3: CASSVDVQQPNYGYTF. The CDR3 region has the DNA TGTGCCAGCAGCGTAGATGTGCAGCAACCTAACTATGGCTACACCTTC. Combining the CDR3 with reference TRBV9 and TRBJ1-2 gives the whole variable domain DSGVTQTPKHLITATGQRVTLRCSPRSGDLSVYWYQQSLDQGLQFLIQYYNGEERAKGNILERFSAQQFPDLHSELNLSSLELGDSALYFCASSVDVQQPNYGYTFGSGTRLTVV.

This clonotype was found a few times. The chain combines TRBV7-9 with TRBJ2-5; perhaps TRBD2 as D (5 bases). CDR3 length equals 15 residues. V shed 0 bases and J shed 1 base, with 9 bases lying between them. Per germline, CDR1 SEHNR and CDR2 FQNEAQ (reference sequence). The CDR3 region has the DNA TGTGCCAGCAGCTTAGCGTTGGAGGCCCAAGAGACCCAGTACTTC. This sequence encodes CASSLALEAQETQYF.

The rearrangement joins TRBV2 to TRBJ2-1; D may match TRBD1 or TRBD2 (5 bases each). CDR1 and CDR2 from the germline V gene are SNHLY and FYNNEI. The CDR3 covers 14 residues. V lost 10 bases and J lost 8, with 21 bases in between. CDR3 protein: CAIRRQTLGDEQFF. The CDR3 DNA reads TGTGCCATCCGCCGTCAGACCTTGGGGGATGAGCAGTTCTTC.

The CDR3 reads CASSQGDGPYEQYF. The CDR3 nucleotides read TGTGCCAGCAGTCAAGGAGACGGGCCCTACGAGCAGTACTTC. V and J are TRBV28 and TRBJ2-7, with no clear D. The V end was cut by 5 bases, the J end by 2 bases, with 13 bases between. The CDR3 extends over 14 amino acids. Per germline, CDR1 MDHEN and CDR2 SYDVKM.

The genes are TRBV24-1 and TRBJ2-2; tentatively, D is TRBD1 or TRBD2 (5 bases each). The CDR3 contains 14 residues. V lost 5 bases and J lost 5, with 11 bases in between. Per germline, CDR1 KGHDR and CDR2 SFDVKD. The CDR3 sequence is CATSGRDGTGELFF. As DNA, the CDR3 is TGTGCCACCAGTGGAAGGGACGGTACCGGGGAGCTGTTTTTT.

Many counts were recorded for this clonotype. This chain links TRBV18 with TRBJ1-6; 7 bases align to TRBD1. The CDR3 spans 15 residues. CDR1 and CDR2 from the germline V gene are KGHSH and LQKENI. With 5 bases clipped from V and 6 bases from J, the junction kept 7 bases outside the gene matches. DNA of the CDR3: TGTGCCAGCTCAGAGAACAGGGGAACTAATTCACCCCTCCACTTT. Protein product: CASSENRGTNSPLHF.

This clonotype has a handful of counts. A much larger clone lies a single base off, so this may be a read error. The CDR3 DNA reads TGCGCCAGCGGCTTGGCCGGGACAGAAAATGAAAAACTGTTTTTT. It codes for CASGLAGTENEKLFF. This chain connects TRBV5-1 to TRBJ1-4; 7 bases are a match to TRBD1. The CDR3 has 15 amino acids. CDR1 and CDR2 (germline): SGHRS, YFSETQ.

This chain uses TRBV2 with TRBJ2-7; tentative D call: TRBD1 (5 bases). Trimming took 1 base from V and 3 from J, leaving 16 bases between them. The CDR3 covers 16 residues. Germline V gene lookup returns CDR1 SNHLY and CDR2 FYNNEI. CDR3 in amino acids: CASSEGWAGPGYEQYF. CDR3 nucleotides: TGTGCCAGCAGTGAAGGGTGGGCAGGGCCTGGCTACGAGCAGTACTTC.

This chain joins TRBV10-3 and TRBJ1-1; D not certain. Germline loops: CDR1 ENHRY, CDR2 SYGVKD. V gave up 4 bases and J gave up 1 base, with 13 bases separating them. This CDR3 region has 15 residues. The CDR3 DNA reads as TGTGCCATCAGTGCCCATGGAAGAGGGAACACTGAAGCTTTCTTT. Encoded protein: CAISAHGRGNTEAFF.

This clonotype was picked up many times. This sequence joins TRBV12-3 or TRBV12-4 and TRBJ1-3; the D gene is possibly TRBD1 (5 bases). The CDR3 consists of 12 residues. The V and J ends lost 4 bases and 15 bases respectively, with 16 bases between them. The CDR3 DNA sequence: TGTGCCAGCAGTTACTCGGGGGGGGATGAATATTTT. Translating gives CASSYSGGDEYF.

This clonotype was seen repeatedly, ten times or more. The V call is TRBV5-1, the J call TRBJ2-1, with D perhaps TRBD2 (6 bases). Trimming shortened V by 4 bases and J by 2 bases, and 10 bases separated the two germline ends. The germline CDR1 and CDR2 sequences are SGHRS and YFSETQ. This CDR3 is built from 14 residues. CDR3: CASSLGGPYNEQFF. In DNA form, the CDR3 reads TGCGCCAGCAGCCTTGGAGGGCCCTACAATGAGCAGTTCTTC.

This clonotype was recorded at least ten times. The V gene is TRBV29-1, the J gene TRBJ2-3, with D unclear. The germline V gene has CDR1 SQVTM and CDR2 ANQGSEA. Trimming took off 6 bases at V and 0 bases at J, with 4 bases between the two ends. The length of the CDR3 is 11 residues. CDR3 loop: CSVESTDTQYF. The CDR3 bases are TGCAGCGTAGAGAGCACAGATACGCAGTATTTT.

This clonotype has ten or more counts. V is TRBV11-2 and J is TRBJ2-3; 7 nucleotides line up with TRBD2. This CDR3 has 14 residues. V shed 4 bases and J 3 bases; nucleotides not matched to a gene: 4. Per the germline V gene, CDR1 is SGHAT and CDR2 is FQNNGV. The CDR3 bases are TGTGCCAGCAGCTACGGACTAGGAACAGATACGCAGTATTTT. Its translation is CASSYGLGTDTQYF.

The CDR3 here is CASSLDRGAFF. The CDR3 DNA reads as TGTGCCAGCAGCCTAGACAGGGGGGCTTTCTTT. V and J are TRBV7-9 and TRBJ1-1, with 9 positions matching TRBD1. Germline lookup yields CDR1 SEHNR and CDR2 FQNEAQ (reference sequence). With V trimmed by 5 bases and J by 11 bases, 3 bases remained unmatched. The CDR3 has 11 amino acids.

This clonotype was observed at least ten times. The chain is built from TRBV14 and TRBJ2-3; 8 nucleotides match TRBD2. V was pared by 5 bases and J by 0 bases, with 7 bases of the junction left unmatched. Germline V gene data show CDR1 as SGHDN and CDR2 as FVKESK. The CDR3 totals 16 residues. Here the CDR3 reads CASSISSGFSTDTQYF. DNA of the CDR3: TGTGCCAGCAGCATATCTAGCGGGTTTAGCACAGATACGCAGTATTTT.

In regard to this clonotype: The CDR3 ends on some other residue instead of the conserved phenylalanine or tryptophan, so this is likely a read error. The CDR3 DNA reads as TGTGCCACCAGCTCCTCGGGGGCCTGGAATGAGCAGTTCCTC. Protein sequence: CATSSSGAWNEQFL. The chain combines TRBV15 with TRBJ2-1; D tentatively fits TRBD1 or TRBD2 (6 bases each). This CDR3 is built from 14 residues. Germline values: CDR1 LNHNV, CDR2 YYDKDF (reference sequence). V was trimmed by 5 bases and J by 7 bases, leaving 15 bases between them.

This rearrangement joins TRBV20-1 to TRBJ2-5; D gene uncertain. V was trimmed by 6 bases and J by 4 bases, leaving 12 bases between them. Germline V lookup: CDR1 DFQATT, CDR2 SNEGSKA (reference sequence). The CDR3 totals 12 residues. The CDR3 here is CSALGLGETQYF. The CDR3 region has the DNA TGCAGTGCCCTTGGTCTGGGAGAGACCCAGTACTTC.

The V gene is TRBV2, the J gene TRBJ2-3; TRBD2 matches at 11 bases. The length of the CDR3 is 14 residues. The ends lost 4 bases at V and 5 bases at J; junction bases unmatched: 2. The germline gives CDR1 SNHLY, CDR2 FYNNEI. CDR3 protein: CASSGLAGGDTQYF. The CDR3 DNA sequence: TGTGCCAGCAGTGGGCTAGCGGGAGGAGATACGCAGTATTTT.

In its sample, this clonotype was seen once. The chain uses TRBV7-9 and TRBJ2-1; D perhaps matches TRBD1 (5 bases). The CDR3 has 14 amino acids. Germline CDR1 and CDR2: SEHNR and FQNEAQ (reference sequence). Trimming removed 5 bases from V and 10 bases from J, with 18 bases in between. In DNA, the CDR3 is TGTGCCAGCAGCGACCCGGTTTGGACACAAGAGCAGTTCTTC. Protein: CASSDPVWTQEQFF.

This clonotype was seen once. The chain recombines TRBV20-1 with TRBJ1-1; tentatively, D is TRBD1 (5 bases). The germline gives CDR1 DFQATT, CDR2 SNEGSKA (reference sequence). The CDR3 length is 11 residues. DNA for the CDR3: TGCAAGGGGACCGGGATAACTGAAGCTTTCTTT. It codes for CKGTGITEAFF.

This chain joins TRBV9 and TRBJ1-3; D remains ambiguous. Germline V gene lookup returns CDR1 SGDLS and CDR2 YYNGEE. This CDR3 is built from 15 residues. V was trimmed by 4 bases and J by 2 bases, leaving 13 bases between them. The CDR3 loop is CASSSSRSPGNTIYF. The CDR3 bases are TGTGCCAGCAGCTCCAGTAGATCCCCTGGAAACACCATATATTTT.

This clonotype turned up a few times. This sequence joins TRBV25-1 and TRBJ1-4; D perhaps matches TRBD1 (5 bases). The germline V and J ends were trimmed by 8 bases and 9 bases, with 16 bases remaining between them. The CDR3 totals 13 residues. Per the germline V gene, CDR1 is MGHDK and CDR2 is SYGVNS. The CDR3 is CASLDSYGKKLFF. The CDR3 DNA is TGTGCCAGCCTAGACAGCTATGGTAAAAAACTGTTTTTT.

The table lists this clonotype with many counts. The rearrangement uses TRBV10-3 and TRBJ2-1; 14 bases align to TRBD2. The length of the CDR3 is 18 residues. Trimming took 6 bases from V and 7 from J; bases not matched to a gene: 14. Germline V lookup: CDR1 ENHRY, CDR2 SYGVKD. The CDR3 nucleotides read TGTGCCATCAGCAGGTCACTACCGGGACTAGCGGGGGATAATGAGCAGTTCTTC. Amino acids: CAISRSLPGLAGDNEQFF.

The chain carries TRBV5-6 and TRBJ2-5; 9 bases agree with TRBD1. CDR3 length equals 16 residues. V lost 0 bases to trimming and J lost 4 bases; unmatched junction nucleotides: 7. Germline loops: CDR1 SGHDT, CDR2 YYEEEE. CDR3 amino acids: CASSLVGTGLIETQYF. CDR3 nucleotides: TGTGCCAGCAGCTTGGTAGGGACAGGGTTAATAGAGACCCAGTACTTC. Supplemented by reference TRBV5-6 and TRBJ2-5, the full variable domain reads DAGVTQSPTHLIKTRGQQVTLRCSPKSGHDTVSWYQQALGQGPQFIFQYYEEEERQRGNFPDRFSGHQFPNYSSELNVNALLLGDSALYLCASSLVGTGLIETQYFGPGTRLLVL.

The chain recombines TRBV24-1 with TRBJ2-5, with TRBD1 matching over 10 bases. Germline V gene lookup returns CDR1 KGHDR and CDR2 SFDVKD. Trimming at V came to 6 bases and at J to 2 bases, leaving 8 bases not matched to a gene. The CDR3 spans 16 residues. CDR3 in amino acids: CATSTGQGSLQETQYF. CDR3 coding DNA: TGTGCCACCAGTACGGGACAGGGGTCCTTGCAAGAGACCCAGTACTTC.